This entry features one TCR beta chain sequence. Its antigen is not identified. This entry comes from a study of shared clonotypes between healthy human individuals. Notes on the study in general: It was observed that roughly 5.5% of naive CD4 clonotypes were shared across a handful of donors.

Libraries were prepared by immunoSEQ multiplex PCR; TCRdb keeps only in-frame clonotypes and omits some of them. The sample has about 2 million clones, about 95% seen once. V was cut by 1 base and J by 5 bases, with 15 bases left in between. Germline V gene sequence: CDR1 MNHNS, CDR2 SASEGT. The CDR3 totals 16 residues. Naive CD8 cells, CD45RO-negative and positively selected for CCR7, excluded terminally differentiated effector memory CD45RA+ cells. The sequence was obtained from a man between 18 and 35 years old in good health. The sequenced sample consisted of naive CD8+ T cells sorted from blood. The V gene is TRBV6-1, the J gene TRBJ1-5, with D perhaps matching TRBD1 (6 bases). CDR3 sequence: CASSEEGGLWDQPQHF. The CDR3 nucleotides read TGTGCCAGCAGTGAAGAGGGGGGGTTGTGGGATCAGCCCCAGCATTTT.